Shown below are 32 T cell receptor delta chains from a single sample sequenced in a study of gammadelta T cells in human blood. TCRdb re-called the RT-PCR reads using CATT. The table shows 250 to 300 delta-chain clones, with roughly 42% occurring only once. Sequenced input: non-Vgamma9Vdelta2 gamma-delta T cells from cord blood. The receptors originated from a newborn.

A word on this clone: A far larger clone is one base from this, pointing to a likely read error. The same CDR3 can be traced to other DNA sequences in this sample. J is TRDJ1 and V is TRDV3; 12 bases align to TRDD3. Trimming cost V 3 bases and J 0 bases; bases outside gene matches: 26. CDR1 and CDR2 from the germline V gene are TVYSNPD and GDNSRS (reference sequence). The CDR3 runs to 22 residues. The CDR3 loop reads CALAFPQPPNVLGDTNTDKLIF. Here the CDR3 DNA reads TGTGCCTTAGCCTTCCCTCAACCTCCCAACGTACTGGGGGATACAAACACCGATAAACTCATCTTT.

Turning to this clone: This likely traces to a read error, being one base from a far larger clone. The sample holds other DNA sequences that translate to the same CDR3. The chain is built from TRDV3 and TRDJ1, with TRDD3 matching over 12 bases. Trimming at V came to 3 bases and at J to 0 bases, leaving 26 bases not matched to a gene. CDR3 size: 22 residues. Germline V lookup: CDR1 TVYSNPD, CDR2 GDNSRS (reference sequence). The CDR3 spells CALAFPQPPNVLGDTNTDKLIF. The CDR3 bases are TGTGCCTTAGCCTTCCCTCAACCCCCAAACGTACTGGGGGATACAAACACCGATAAACTCATCTTT.

To note about this clone: This likely reflects a read error, since a far larger clone is one base away. This chain joins TRDV3 and TRDJ1; TRDD3 aligns across 9 bases. The V segment lost 3 bases and the J segment 0 bases; nucleotides outside the gene matches: 29. This CDR3 has 22 amino acids. The germline V gene encodes CDR1 TVYSNPD and CDR2 GDNSRS (reference sequence). In DNA, the CDR3 is TGTGCCTTAGCCTTCCCTCAACCTCCAAACGTACCGGGGGATACAAACACCGATAAACTCATCTTT. It codes for CALAFPQPPNVPGDTNTDKLIF.

With regard to this clone: A far larger clone is just one base off, so this is likely a read error. The sample has other DNA sequences that encode this CDR3 too. V usage is TRDV1 and J usage is TRDJ1; 10 nucleotides agree with TRDD3. The CDR3 consists of 19 residues. Germline V gene lookup returns CDR1 TSWWSYY and CDR2 QGS. The CDR3 region has the DNA TGCGCTCTTGGGGAACTAGGTCGGGGGGGGATACGGCTACACGATAAACTCATCTTT. Its protein product is CALGELGRGGIRLHDKLIF.

On this clone itself: The mismatch at residue 5 between this DNA's translation and the TCRdb protein of a much larger clone likely reflects a read error; the protein shown is translated from the DNA. V is TRDV3 and J is TRDJ1; 7 nucleotides match TRDD3. The V segment lost 1 base and the J segment 0 bases; nucleotides outside the gene matches: 8. Germline loops: CDR1 TVYSNPD, CDR2 GDNSRS (reference sequence). The CDR3 is 15 residues long. The CDR3 sequence: CAFNTPGDYTDKLIF. As DNA, the CDR3 is TGTGCCTTTAATACCCCGGGGGATTACACCGATAAACTCATCTTT.

Concerning this clone: The protein recorded in TCRdb matches a much larger clone and deviates from this DNA's translation at residue 8, suggesting a read error; the protein here is obtained by translating the DNA. This chain links TRDV1 with TRDJ1, with 10 nucleotides matching TRDD3. Losses at the gene ends were 3 bases for V and 9 bases for J; bases not matched to a gene: 16. This CDR3 contains 17 residues. CDR1 TSWWSYY and CDR2 QGS come from the germline V gene. Here the CDR3 reads CALGDGTRGGGYAQLIF. The CDR3 DNA reads TGTGCTCTTGGGGACGGAACCCGCGGAGGGGGATACGCACAACTCATCTTT.

On this clone: The protein given by TCRdb reflects a much larger clone and differs at residue 15 from this DNA's translation, likely from a read error; the protein shown is the DNA's translation. The chain recombines TRDV1 with TRDJ1, with 10 bases that match TRDD3. J gave up 13 bases and V 3 bases, and 20 bases lay outside the gene matches. The CDR3 consists of 17 residues. Germline V gene lookup returns CDR1 TSWWSYY and CDR2 QGS. Written as DNA, the CDR3 is TGTGCTCTTGGGGACGGAACCCTCGGAGGGGGATACGCACAACGCATCTTT. Protein sequence: CALGDGTLGGGYAQRIF.

With respect to this clone: This probably arose from a read error, given a far larger clone one base away. The rearrangement uses TRDV1 and TRDJ1, with 10 bases identical to TRDD3. Germline lookup yields CDR1 TSWWSYY and CDR2 QGS. The junction had 18 bases not matched to a gene; V was cut back by 0 bases and J by 8 bases. The CDR3 runs to 19 residues. CDR3 in amino acids: CALGELGRGGIRLHEKLIF. CDR3 bases: TGTGCTCTTGGGGAACTAGGTCGGGGGGGGATACGGCTACACGAGAAACTCATCTTT.

Comments on this clone: Translating this DNA gives a protein that differs at residue 2 from the TCRdb one, which belongs to a much larger clone; a read error is likely, and the protein shown is this translation. The rearrangement joins TRDV2 to TRDJ2, with 13 bases fitting TRDD3. CDR1 is GEAIGNYY and CDR2 is EKD in the germline V gene. CDR3 length: 17 residues. The CDR3 sequence is CSCDSLLGDTGTAQLFF. CDR3 nucleotides: TGTTCCTGTGATTCTTTACTGGGGGATACGGGGACAGCACAACTCTTCTTT.

Turning to this clone: TCRdb shows a much larger clone's protein in place of this DNA's translation, and the two differ at residue 11, likely through a read error; the protein shown is translated from the DNA. The chain uses TRDV2 and TRDJ2, with TRDD3 matching over 13 bases. Germline lookup yields CDR1 GEAIGNYY and CDR2 EKD. This CDR3 is built from 17 residues. The ends lost 4 bases at V and 3 bases at J; junction bases unmatched: 7. The DNA for the CDR3 is TGTGCCTGTGATTCTTTACTGGGGGATACGGTGACAGCACAACTCTTCTTT. This sequence encodes CACDSLLGDTVTAQLFF.

To note about this clone: The protein given by TCRdb reflects a much larger clone and differs at residue 5 from this DNA's translation, likely from a read error; the protein shown is the DNA's translation. The chain links TRDV3 to TRDJ1, with 7 bases that match TRDD3. Germline V CDR1 and CDR2: TVYSNPD, GDNSRS (reference sequence). This CDR3 contains 15 residues. V was pared by 1 base and J by 0 bases, with 8 bases of the junction left unmatched. In nucleotides, the CDR3 is TGTGCCTTTAATTCCCCGGGGGATTACACCGATAAACTCATCTTT. Its translation is CAFNSPGDYTDKLIF. The full variable domain, its missing parts supplied by reference TRDV3 and TRDJ1, is CDKVTQSSPDQTVASGSEVVLLCTYDTVYSNPDLFWYRIRPDYSFQFVFYGDNSRSEGADFTQGRFSVKHILTQKAFHLVISPVRTEDSATYYCAFNSPGDYTDKLIFGKGTRVTVEP.

The table lists this clone with a few counts. A far larger clone lies a single base away; this is likely a read error. The genes are TRDV1 and TRDJ1; D not resolved. Germline loops: CDR1 TSWWSYY, CDR2 QGS. The CDR3 covers 13 residues. V shed 3 bases and J shed 8 bases, with 13 bases lying between them. CDR3 amino acids: CALGDRTAGKLIF. The CDR3 nucleotides read TGTGCTCTTGGGGACCGCACCGCAGGAAAACTCATCTTT.

About this clone: A far larger clone is one base from this, pointing to a likely read error. Other DNA sequences from this sample encode an identical CDR3 as well. The chain recombines TRDV3 with TRDJ1; 12 positions match TRDD3. V dropped 3 bases and J dropped 2; count of bases not matched to a gene: 28. Looked up from germline, CDR1 is TVYSNPD and CDR2 is GDNSRS (reference sequence). The CDR3 contains 22 residues. The CDR3 protein is CALAFPQPPNVLGDTNTDKLIF. The CDR3 DNA is TGTGCCTTAGCCTTCCCTCAACCTCCAAACGTACTGGGGGATACAAATACCGATAAACTCATCTTT. Filled out from reference TRDV3 and TRDJ1, the complete variable domain reads CDKVTQSSPDQTVASGSEVVLLCTYDTVYSNPDLFWYRIRPDYSFQFVFYGDNSRSEGADFTQGRFSVKHILTQKAFHLVISPVRTEDSATYYCALAFPQPPNVLGDTNTDKLIFGKGTRVTVEP.

Worth noting for this clone: The amino acid sequence in TCRdb belongs to a much larger clone and departs from this DNA's translation at residue 9, likely a sequencing read error; the sequence shown is translated from the DNA. The V call is TRDV3, the J call TRDJ1; 7 nucleotides agree with TRDD3. Germline CDR1 is TVYSNPD and CDR2 is GDNSRS (reference sequence). Losses at the gene ends were 1 base for V and 1 base for J; bases not matched to a gene: 9. CDR3 length: 15 amino acids. The CDR3 nucleotides read TGTGCCTTTAATCCCCCGGGGGATTTCACCGATAAACTCATCTTT. Its translation: CAFNPPGDFTDKLIF. The variable domain in full, with the rest retrieved from reference TRDV3 and TRDJ1, is CDKVTQSSPDQTVASGSEVVLLCTYDTVYSNPDLFWYRIRPDYSFQFVFYGDNSRSEGADFTQGRFSVKHILTQKAFHLVISPVRTEDSATYYCAFNPPGDFTDKLIFGKGTRVTVEP.

This clone was counted only a few times. This likely stems from a read error, as it lies one base from a far larger clone. The chain recombines TRAV38-2/DV8 with TRDJ1, with 9 bases lining up with TRDD3. The CDR3 consists of 18 residues. Unmatched junction bases numbered 20, after V lost 7 bases and J lost 4 bases. Germline V gene lookup returns CDR1 TSESDYY and CDR2 QEAYKQQN. CDR3 nucleotide sequence: TGTGCTTATCAGTCCCCTCGGGGATACGCGGGGATGGTCGATAAACTCATCTTT. Translated: CAYQSPRGYAGMVDKLIF.

A few counts support this clone. A far larger clone is one nucleotide away, so this likely arose from a read error. The chain joins TRDV2 to TRDJ2; 13 bases are shared with TRDD3. This CDR3 contains 17 residues. Germline lookup yields CDR1 GEAIGNYY and CDR2 EKD. CDR3 nucleotides: TGTGCCTGTGATTCTTTACTGGGGGATACGGGGACAGCACAACGCTTCTTT. Its translation: CACDSLLGDTGTAQRFF.

Comments on this clone: This sequence is one base from a far larger clone and is likely a read error. The chain employs TRDV1 and TRDJ1; 8 nucleotides match TRDD3. Germline CDR1 TSWWSYY, CDR2 QGS. The CDR3 runs to 24 residues. After removal of 2 bases from V and 0 bases from J, the junction contained 29 bases not matched to a gene. CDR3 region: CALGEGSPPRGDICKKGDTDKLIF. In DNA form, the CDR3 reads TGTGCTCTTGGGGAAGGTTCCCCGCCCCGGGGGGATATATGTAAAAAGGGGGACACCGATAAACTCATCTTT.

This clone was found once. This likely reflects a read error, since a far larger clone is one base away. In the same sample, other DNA sequences code for this CDR3. The chain couples TRDV3 to TRDJ1; the D gene is possibly TRDD3 (6 bases). The CDR3 spans 15 residues. The V gene's germline CDR1 is TVYSNPD and CDR2 GDNSRS (reference sequence). Trimming took 1 base from V and 0 from J, leaving 15 bases between them. The chain's CDR3 is CAFNPPGDYTDKLIF. Here the CDR3 DNA reads TGTGCCTTTAATCCCCCGGGGGACTACACCGATAAACTCATCTTT.

On this clone: TCRdb's protein, taken from a much larger clone, differs from this DNA's translation at residue 9, likely owing to a read error; the protein displayed comes from the DNA. This chain links TRDV2 with TRDJ2; 7 bases line up with TRDD3. Trimming took 4 bases from V and 4 from J; bases not matched to a gene: 14. CDR3 length equals 17 residues. Germline lookup yields CDR1 GEAIGNYY and CDR2 EKD. CDR3 nucleotide sequence: TGTGCCTGTGATTCTTTACTGGGGAATACGGGGACAGCACAACTCTTCTTT. Protein: CACDSLLGNTGTAQLFF.

By share, this clone ranks as hyperexpanded. Other DNA sequences from this sample encode an identical CDR3 as well. V usage is TRDV1 and J usage is TRDJ3; a possible D gene is TRDD3 (8 bases). This CDR3 is built from 21 residues. Germline CDR1 and CDR2: TSWWSYY and QGS. V was cut by 3 bases and J by 2 bases, with 23 bases left in between. Written as DNA, the CDR3 is TGTGCTCTTGGGGACCATTCCTACGTGAAGGGGATACCCTGGGACACCCGACAGATGTTTTTC. Its protein product is CALGDHSYVKGIPWDTRQMFF.

Of note for this clone: This DNA's translation and the protein TCRdb lists, from a much larger clone, do not match at residue 8, likely due to a read error; the protein shown is translated from the DNA. V is TRDV1 and J is TRDJ1; D gene unclear. This CDR3 comprises 13 residues. Trimming took off 1 base at V and 8 bases at J, with 11 bases between the two ends. Per the germline V gene, CDR1 is TSWWSYY and CDR2 is QGS. The CDR3 spells CALGERTVGKLIF. The CDR3 coding sequence is TGTGCTCTTGGGGAACGCACCGTAGGAAAACTCATCTTT.

Points on this clone: The translation of this DNA and the TCRdb protein of a much larger clone differ at residue 11, probably owing to a read error; the protein shown here is translated from the DNA. The chain couples TRDV3 to TRDJ1; 11 nucleotides agree with TRDD3. Germline V gene sequence: CDR1 TVYSNPD, CDR2 GDNSRS (reference sequence). The CDR3 contains 17 residues. The J segment lost 4 bases and the V segment lost 4 bases, leaving 17 bases of the junction unmatched. This CDR3 is CASHLPYVLGDSDKLIF. CDR3 nucleotide sequence: TGTGCCTCCCATCTTCCCTACGTACTGGGGGATAGCGATAAACTCATCTTT.

Note on this clone: TCRdb has a much larger clone's protein, which differs at residue 14 from the translation of this DNA, likely because of a read error; what is shown is the protein translated from the DNA. The chain employs TRDV1 and TRDJ3; perhaps TRDD3 as D (8 bases). Trimming shortened V by 3 bases and J by 5 bases, and 26 bases separated the two germline ends. CDR3 length: 21 amino acids. Germline CDR1 TSWWSYY, CDR2 QGS. CDR3 amino acids: CALGDHSYVKGIPRDTRQMFF. The CDR3 DNA sequence: TGTGCTCTTGGGGACCATTCCTACGTGAAGGGGATACCCCGGGACACCCGACAGATGTTTTTC.

To note about this clone: This DNA translates differently at residue 5 from the TCRdb protein, which is that of a much larger clone; a read error is likely, and the protein shown is the DNA's own translation. This chain links TRDV1 with TRDJ1; D is uncertain. There are 13 residues in the CDR3. V was cut by 4 bases and J by 8 bases, with 14 bases left in between. The germline CDR1 and CDR2 sequences are TSWWSYY and QGS. CDR3 in amino acids: CALGGRTAGKLIF. In nucleotides, the CDR3 is TGTGCTCTTGGGGGACGCACCGCAGGAAAACTCATCTTT.

About this clone: TCRdb has a much larger clone's protein, which differs at residue 12 from the translation of this DNA, likely because of a read error; what is shown is the protein translated from the DNA. This chain joins TRAV38-2/DV8 and TRDJ1; TRDD3 agrees at 9 bases. CDR1 and CDR2 from the germline V gene are TSESDYY and QEAYKQQN. V was pared by 7 bases and J by 3 bases, with 19 bases of the junction left unmatched. The CDR3 spans 18 residues. CDR3 residues: CAYQSPRGYAGRADKLIF. For the CDR3, the DNA is TGTGCTTATCAGTCCCCTCGGGGATACGCGGGGAGGGCCGATAAACTCATCTTT.

This clone has a single count. TCRdb attributes to this sequence the protein of a much larger clone, which differs from the DNA translation at residue 3; a read error is likely, and the protein displayed is translated from the DNA. The V gene is TRDV1, the J gene TRDJ1; TRDD3 is a possible D gene (5 bases). This CDR3 has 15 residues. Germline V gene data show CDR1 as TSWWSYY and CDR2 as QGS. For the CDR3, the DNA is TGTGCTCGTGGGGAAGGTCGGGGAAGCACCGATAAACTCATCTTT. Amino acid sequence: CARGEGRGSTDKLIF.

The chain uses TRDV1 and TRDJ1, with TRDD3 matching over 11 bases. Germline CDR1 and CDR2: TSWWSYY and QGS. Trimming removed 4 bases from V and 1 base from J; junction bases left unmatched: 14. This CDR3 is built from 19 residues. This CDR3 is CALGAPPLYWGIGTDKLIF. The CDR3, as DNA: TGTGCTCTTGGGGCCCCCCCCCTTTACTGGGGGATAGGCACCGATAAACTCATCTTT.

With regard to this clone: The likely explanation is a read error, given a far larger clone one base away. The same CDR3 arises from other DNA sequences in this sample as well. V gene TRDV3 combines with J gene TRDJ1; 7 bases line up with TRDD3. CDR1 and CDR2 (germline): TVYSNPD, GDNSRS (reference sequence). This CDR3 spans 15 amino acids. Germline trimming cut 3 bases from V and 0 bases from J; bases unmatched to any gene: 10. CDR3 sequence reads: CAFNPPGDYTDKLIF. In nucleotides, the CDR3 is TGTGCCTTCAATCCCCCGGGGGATTACACCGATAAACTCATCTTT.

Concerning this clone: The protein that TCRdb holds for this DNA derives from a much larger clone and differs from the translated DNA at residue 21, which likely indicates a read error; the protein shown here is translated from the DNA. The chain has TRDV1 and TRDJ1; 9 nucleotides agree with TRDD3. Germline V gene lookup returns CDR1 TSWWSYY and CDR2 QGS. The CDR3 loop spans 23 amino acids. The CDR3 sequence: CALGDPGGGTAGGWIVGTDKHIF. As DNA, the CDR3 is TGTGCTCTTGGGGACCCCGGCGGAGGTACTGCTGGGGGATGGATCGTTGGCACCGATAAACACATCTTT.

On this clone itself: One base separates it from a far larger clone, so it is likely a read error. Other DNA variants within this sample encode the same CDR3. The V call is TRDV1, the J call TRDJ1; no reliable D call. The V gene's germline CDR1 is TSWWSYY and CDR2 QGS. Trimming removed 1 base at V and 8 bases at J, with 11 bases between. The CDR3 runs 13 residues. The CDR3 loop reads CALGERTAGKLIF. The CDR3, as DNA: TGTGCTCTTGGGGAACGCACAGCAGGAAAACTCATCTTT.

In regard to this clone: The TCRdb protein comes from a much larger clone and disagrees with this DNA's translation at residue 5, likely due to a read error; the protein given here is derived from the DNA. The chain has TRDV3 and TRDJ1; 9 positions match TRDD3. CDR3 length: 17 residues. Germline CDR1 TVYSNPD, CDR2 GDNSRS (reference sequence). V gave up 4 bases and J gave up 4 bases; unmatched junction bases: 19. Here the CDR3 DNA reads TGTGCCTCCCATCCTCCCTACGTACTGGGGGAAAGCGATAAACTCATCTTT. This encodes CASHPPYVLGESDKLIF.

With regard to this clone: This DNA translates differently at residue 3 from the TCRdb protein, which is that of a much larger clone; a read error is likely, and the protein shown is the DNA's own translation. This sequence joins TRDV3 and TRDJ1; TRDD3 aligns across 7 bases. The germline CDR1 and CDR2 sequences are TVYSNPD and GDNSRS (reference sequence). This CDR3 contains 15 residues. Losses at the gene ends were 4 bases for V and 0 bases for J; bases not matched to a gene: 11. The CDR3 DNA reads TGTGCCTCTAATCCCCCGGGGGATTACACCGATAAACTCATCTTT. Its protein product is CASNPPGDYTDKLIF.